The clone carrying this T cell receptor (beta chain) was seen a single time. V was pared by 5 bases and J by 4 bases, with 4 bases of the junction left unmatched. The germline CDR1 and CDR2 sequences are MNHEY and SMNVEV (reference sequence). CDR3 length: 13 amino acids. This record belongs to a study of T cell responses to AZD1222 COVID-19 vaccine. Sequencing was performed with immunoSEQ multiplex PCR; in TCRdb, only in-frame clones are kept and a portion is missing. The table lists 150,000 or so clones, roughly 90% of them singletons. The sequencing here drew on peripheral blood, taken on day 0 of AZD1222 vaccination. The rearrangement joins TRBV27 to TRBJ1-2, with 7 bases identical to TRBD1. The receptor's source is an adult in good health. The CDR3 sequence: CASSLQGSYGYTF. As DNA, the CDR3 is TGTGCCAGCAGTCTACAGGGGTCCTATGGCTACACCTTC.